This TCR beta chain was captured by sequencing in a study of graft-versus-host responses after intestinal transplantation. The CDR3 runs to 13 residues. In germline, CDR1 is MNHEY, CDR2 SMNVEV (reference sequence). Trimming pared 6 bases from V and 2 bases from J, leaving 10 bases between. Study-level points and caveats: Allografts from individuals with graft-donor T cell macrochimerism displayed high graft-versus-host to host-versus-graft clonal ratios.

Clones were sequenced by immunoSEQ multiplex PCR, and TCRdb holds only the in-frame ones, with some missing. The sample holds about 57,000 clones, 70% to 90% seen once. A remark on this clone: Antigen specificity is unknown.

The rearrangement joins TRBV27 to TRBJ1-2, with D possibly being TRBD1 (6 bases). The material was PBMCs, obtained 26 days after transplant. The receptor comes from a human patient who received an intestinal transplant, so some T cells may come from the graft donor. The CDR3 DNA follows: TGTGCCAGCAGGTTCGGACAGAACTATGGCTACACCTTC. This codes for CASRFGQNYGYTF.